One and the same sample provided the 3 T cell receptor beta chains below, sequenced in a study of blood T cell repertoires in COVID-19. Repertoires were generated with immunoSEQ multiplex PCR, while TCRdb's copy carries only in-frame clones and drops some. Altogether approximately 190,000 clones are present, over 80% being singletons, with the ten largest covering about 7.8%. The sequencing input was peripheral blood. These receptors came from a woman in her sixties with COVID-19, enrolled during active disease.

This chain connects TRBV19 to TRBJ1-2; D is unresolved. Looked up from germline, CDR1 is LNHDA and CDR2 is SQIVND (reference sequence). The CDR3 extends over 15 amino acids. Trimming shortened V by 3 bases and J by 0 bases, and 11 bases separated the two germline ends. The DNA for the CDR3 is TGTGCCAGTAGTATGCCAGGAGGGTCTAACTATGGCTACACCTTC. Protein product: CASSMPGGSNYGYTF.

This chain joins TRBV28 and TRBJ2-7; 10 bases match TRBD2. This CDR3 has 19 amino acids. The junction had 16 bases not matched to a gene; V was cut back by 3 bases and J by 2 bases. Germline assignment: CDR1 MDHEN and CDR2 SYDVKM. The CDR3 DNA reads as TGTGCCAGCAGTTTCCTCCGGGCTCCTAGCGGGGGTTATGCCTACGAGCAGTACTTC. Translated, it gives CASSFLRAPSGGYAYEQYF.

This clone was counted once. The V and J genes are TRBV28 and TRBJ1-5, with 8 bases identical to TRBD1. V dropped 5 bases and J dropped 6; count of bases not matched to a gene: 12. The CDR3 has 16 residues. Germline V gene data show CDR1 as MDHEN and CDR2 as SYDVKM. CDR3 loop: CASSPRGRGRGQPQHF. The CDR3 nucleotides are TGTGCCAGCAGTCCTCGAGGCAGGGGGCGGGGTCAGCCCCAGCATTTT.